The T cell receptor beta chain under discussion was sequenced for a study of cytotoxic CD8 clonotypes in ibrutinib-treated CLL. Regarding the study as a whole: Baseline levels were approached again at progression, after clonality had risen at ibrutinib response. For progressing versus sustained-remission patients, sampling times were not the same.

For this clone: Its matching antigen is unknown.

This CDR3 has 15 residues. Germline V gene sequence: CDR1 MGHRA, CDR2 YSYEKL. Deletions cut 7 bases from V and 3 bases from J, with 18 bases between. Sequenced by immunoSEQ multiplex PCR; TCRdb stores in-frame clones only, minus some. The data hold 250,000 or so clones, with roughly 70% observed a single time. The chain joins TRBV4-1 to TRBJ1-2, with TRBD1 as a possible D gene (5 bases). The receptor comes from a human donor with chronic lymphocytic leukemia. The sample in question was PBMCs, obtained after 24 months of ibrutinib treatment. The CDR3 region is CASTTEAGVHYGYTF. CDR3 nucleotides: TGCGCCAGCACCACTGAAGCGGGGGTTCACTATGGCTACACCTTC.